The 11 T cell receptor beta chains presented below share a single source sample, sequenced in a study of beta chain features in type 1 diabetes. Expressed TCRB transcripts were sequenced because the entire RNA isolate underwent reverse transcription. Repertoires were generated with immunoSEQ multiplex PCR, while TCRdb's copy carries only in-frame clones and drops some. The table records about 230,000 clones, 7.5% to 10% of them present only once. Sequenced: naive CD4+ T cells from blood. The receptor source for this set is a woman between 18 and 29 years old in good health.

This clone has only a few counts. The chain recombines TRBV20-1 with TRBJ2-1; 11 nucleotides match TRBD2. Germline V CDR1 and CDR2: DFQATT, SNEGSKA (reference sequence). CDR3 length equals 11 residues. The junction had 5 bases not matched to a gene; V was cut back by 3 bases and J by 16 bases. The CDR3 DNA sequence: TGCAGTGCTAGTACTAGCGGGAGTAAATTCTTC. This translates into CSASTSGSKFF.

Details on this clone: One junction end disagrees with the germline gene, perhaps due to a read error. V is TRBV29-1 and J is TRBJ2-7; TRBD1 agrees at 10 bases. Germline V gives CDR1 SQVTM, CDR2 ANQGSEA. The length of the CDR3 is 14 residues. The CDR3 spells CSVQDRGPSYEQYF. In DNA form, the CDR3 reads TGCAGCGTTCAAGACAGGGGGCCGAGCTACGAGCAGTACTTC.

CDR3 sequence: CSVRLAGPYEQYF. As DNA, the CDR3 is TGCAGCGTTCGGCTGGCAGGGCCCTACGAGCAGTACTTC. The V call is TRBV29-1, the J call TRBJ2-7; D is possibly TRBD1 (5 bases). Germline V gene data show CDR1 as SQVTM and CDR2 as ANQGSEA. This CDR3 has 13 residues. Trimming pared 5 bases from V and 2 bases from J, leaving 13 bases between.

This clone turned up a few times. CDR3 sequence: CASSDDRPGRGYTF. In DNA, the CDR3 is TGTGCCAGCAGCGACGACCGGCCAGGGAGGGGCTACACCTTC. This chain uses TRBV5-6 with TRBJ1-2, with TRBD1 as a possible D gene (5 bases). This CDR3 contains 14 residues. Germline V gene sequence: CDR1 SGHDT, CDR2 YYEEEE. V was cut by 4 bases and J by 8 bases, with 18 bases left in between.

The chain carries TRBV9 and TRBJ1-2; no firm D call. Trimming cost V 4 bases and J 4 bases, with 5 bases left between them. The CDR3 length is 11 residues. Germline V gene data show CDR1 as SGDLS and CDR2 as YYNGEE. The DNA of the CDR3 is TGTGCCAGCAGCTCCGGCTATGGCTACACCTTC. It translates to CASSSGYGYTF.

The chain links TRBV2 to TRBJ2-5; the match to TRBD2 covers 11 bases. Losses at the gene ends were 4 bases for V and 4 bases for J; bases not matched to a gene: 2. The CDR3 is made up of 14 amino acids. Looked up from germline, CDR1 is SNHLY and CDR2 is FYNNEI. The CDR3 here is CASSGLAGRETQYF. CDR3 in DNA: TGTGCCAGCAGTGGACTAGCGGGGAGAGAGACCCAGTACTTC.

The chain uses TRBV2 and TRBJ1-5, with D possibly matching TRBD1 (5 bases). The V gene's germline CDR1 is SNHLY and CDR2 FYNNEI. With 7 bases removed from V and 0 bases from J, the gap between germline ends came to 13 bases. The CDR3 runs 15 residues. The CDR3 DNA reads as TGTGCCAGCAATGGTCAGACAGATAGCAATCAGCCCCAGCATTTT. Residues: CASNGQTDSNQPQHF.

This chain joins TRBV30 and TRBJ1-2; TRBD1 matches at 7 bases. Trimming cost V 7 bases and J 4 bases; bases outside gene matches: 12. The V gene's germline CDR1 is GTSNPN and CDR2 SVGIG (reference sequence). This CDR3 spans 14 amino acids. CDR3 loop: CALLRQGKVYGYTF. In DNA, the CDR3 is TGTGCCTTACTACGACAGGGCAAAGTCTATGGCTACACCTTC. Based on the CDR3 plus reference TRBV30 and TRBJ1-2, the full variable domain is SQTIHQWPATLVQPVGSPLSLECTVEGTSNPNLYWYRQAAGRGLQLLFYSVGIGQISSEVPQNLSASRPQDRQFILSSKKLLLSDSGFYLCALLRQGKVYGYTFGSGTRLTVV.

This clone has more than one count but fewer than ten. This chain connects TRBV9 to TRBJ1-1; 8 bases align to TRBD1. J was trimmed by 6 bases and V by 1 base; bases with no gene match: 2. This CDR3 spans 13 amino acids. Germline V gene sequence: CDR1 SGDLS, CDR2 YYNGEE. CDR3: CASSVQGASEAFF. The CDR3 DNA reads TGTGCCAGCAGCGTACAGGGGGCCTCTGAAGCTTTCTTT.

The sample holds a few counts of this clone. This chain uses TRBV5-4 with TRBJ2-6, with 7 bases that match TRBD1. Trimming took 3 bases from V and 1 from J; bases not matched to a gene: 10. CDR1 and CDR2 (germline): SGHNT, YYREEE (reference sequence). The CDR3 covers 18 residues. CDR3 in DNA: TGTGCCAGCAGCTCTGACAGGGTCGAATTATCTGGGGCCAACGTCCTGACTTTC. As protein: CASSSDRVELSGANVLTF. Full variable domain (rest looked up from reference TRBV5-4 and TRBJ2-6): ETGVTQSPTHLIKTRGQQVTLRCSSQSGHNTVSWYQQALGQGPQFIFQYYREEENGRGNFPPRFSGLQFPNYSSELNVNALELDDSALYLCASSSDRVELSGANVLTFGAGSRLTVL.

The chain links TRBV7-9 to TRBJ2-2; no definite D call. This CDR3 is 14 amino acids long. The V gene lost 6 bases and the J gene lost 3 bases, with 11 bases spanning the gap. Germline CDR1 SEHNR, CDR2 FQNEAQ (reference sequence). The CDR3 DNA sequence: TGTGCCAGCAGATCCCGTTTTGACACCGGGGAGCTGTTTTTT. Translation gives CASRSRFDTGELFF.